Reported below is one T cell receptor beta chain. Profiled with immunoSEQ multiplex PCR; TCRdb holds only in-frame clones, not every one. The table includes around 20,000 clones, around 78% detected once. The sample originates from a study of OX40 agonist ivuxolimab in advanced cancers. This CDR3 is 12 amino acids long. The J segment lost 11 bases and the V segment lost 7 bases, leaving 10 bases of the junction unmatched. From germline, CDR1 is MDHEN and CDR2 SYDVKM. The chain uses TRBV28 and TRBJ1-1; 7 bases match TRBD1. The sample in question was CD4+ or CD8+ T cells sorted from blood, obtained in a trial of the OX40 agonist ivuxolimab. The TCR originated in an adult with an advanced solid tumor such as melanoma, head and neck, liver or kidney cancer. The CDR3 region is CASTIATGKAFF. CDR3 DNA: TGTGCCAGCACCATTGCGACAGGGAAGGCTTTCTTT.